Listed here are 21 T cell receptor beta chains from one sample, sequenced in a study of CD8 T cells in Susac syndrome. RNA in amounts of roughly 0.5 to 1 ug was reverse transcribed with random hexamers. TCRdb re-called the immunoSEQ multiplex PCR reads with MiXCR, one entry per CDR3 protein. The sample records approximately 120,000 distinct CDR3 sequences, about 93% being singletons. The sequencing input was CD4+ T cells from PBMCs. The receptors were sampled from a human donor in good health.

V and J are TRBV29-1 and TRBJ1-4; D perhaps matches TRBD1 (5 bases). The germline V gene has CDR1 SQVTM and CDR2 ANQGSEA. The CDR3 is 13 amino acids. V was pared by 7 bases and J by 7 bases, with 16 bases between. The chain's CDR3 is CSGIGGSGEKLFF. The CDR3 DNA is TGCAGCGGGATCGGGGGATCCGGTGAAAAACTGTTTTTT.

The chain is built from TRBV20-1 and TRBJ1-4; possibly TRBD1 for D (6 bases). CDR1 is DFQATT, CDR2 SNEGSKA, per germline (reference sequence). Trimming removed 3 bases at V and 5 bases at J, with 10 bases between. CDR3 length: 13 residues. The CDR3 protein is CSASRGRNEKLFF. The CDR3 DNA sequence: TGCAGTGCTAGCAGGGGCCGGAATGAAAAACTGTTTTTT.

This clonotype is a singleton in its sample. The chain joins TRBV5-1 to TRBJ2-3; D is unresolved. The CDR3 loop spans 15 amino acids. Trimming pared 1 base from V and 0 bases from J, leaving 9 bases between. Looked up from germline, CDR1 is SGHRS and CDR2 is YFSETQ. CDR3 in amino acids: CASSLKSGSTDTQYF. The CDR3 coding sequence is TGCGCCAGCAGCTTGAAAAGTGGCAGCACAGATACGCAGTATTTT. Combining the CDR3 with reference TRBV5-1 and TRBJ2-3 gives the whole variable domain KAGVTQTPRYLIKTRGQQVTLSCSPISGHRSVSWYQQTPGQGLQFLFEYFSETQRNKGNFPGRFSGRQFSNSRSEMNVSTLELGDSALYLCASSLKSGSTDTQYFGPGTRLTVL.

The gene calls are TRBV30 and TRBJ1-1; D gene ambiguous. V was shortened by 1 base and J by 2 bases, with 8 bases between the two germline ends. This CDR3 is 13 amino acids long. Germline V gene data show CDR1 as GTSNPN and CDR2 as SVGIG (reference sequence). CDR3 nucleotides: TGTGCCTGGAGTGCAGGAATTAACACTGAAGCTTTCTTT. This gives the protein CAWSAGINTEAFF.

The chain carries TRBV20-1 and TRBJ2-5; D is perhaps TRBD2 (6 bases). This CDR3 comprises 13 residues. With 6 bases removed from V and 3 bases from J, the gap between germline ends came to 14 bases. Looked up from germline, CDR1 is DFQATT and CDR2 is SNEGSKA (reference sequence). CDR3 protein: CSALTRGKETQYF. CDR3 nucleotides: TGCAGTGCCCTGACTAGGGGAAAAGAGACCCAGTACTTC.

The chain employs TRBV19 and TRBJ2-4; D may be TRBD1 (5 bases). CDR1 is LNHDA, CDR2 SQIVND, per germline (reference sequence). The CDR3 loop spans 17 amino acids. Between the trimmed V and J ends, which lost 1 base and 4 bases, there was a span of 17 bases. As DNA, the CDR3 is TGTGCCAGTAGTATAGTAGGGGCCCCGACCAGAAAAAACATTCAGTACTTC. Amino acid sequence: CASSIVGAPTRKNIQYF.

The chain carries TRBV9 and TRBJ2-2; the match to TRBD1 covers 7 bases. CDR3 length: 13 amino acids. Per germline, CDR1 SGDLS and CDR2 YYNGEE. Trimming at V came to 7 bases and at J to 5 bases, leaving 5 bases not matched to a gene. The CDR3 sequence is CASGDSLTGELFF. CDR3 sequence (DNA): TGTGCCAGCGGGGACAGCCTTACCGGGGAGCTGTTTTTT.

In this sample, this clonotype turned up once. The chain recombines TRBV20-1 with TRBJ2-3, with D perhaps matching TRBD1 or TRBD2 (5 bases each). Trimming removed 3 bases from V and 0 bases from J, with 13 bases in between. CDR1 DFQATT and CDR2 SNEGSKA come from the germline V gene (reference sequence). The CDR3 extends over 15 amino acids. This CDR3 reads CSASGTGPSTDTQYF. In DNA form, the CDR3 reads TGCAGTGCTAGTGGGACCGGCCCTAGCACAGATACGCAGTATTTT.

This chain uses TRBV6-2 or TRBV6-3 with TRBJ2-1, with 13 positions matching TRBD2. The CDR3 length is 19 residues. Unmatched junction bases numbered 10, after V lost 5 bases and J lost 0 bases. Per germline, CDR1 MNHEY and CDR2 SVGEGT. The CDR3 loop is CASSPLAGGPVSSYNEQFF. In DNA form, the CDR3 reads TGTGCCAGCAGTCCACTAGCGGGAGGGCCGGTTTCCTCCTACAATGAGCAGTTCTTC.

J is TRBJ2-3 and V is TRBV20-1; TRBD1 matches 9 bases. Germline V gives CDR1 DFQATT, CDR2 SNEGSKA (reference sequence). The CDR3 covers 15 residues. V was pared by 1 base and J by 1 base, with 3 bases of the junction left unmatched. CDR3 nucleotide sequence: TGCAGTGCTAGAGGGGACAGGGACGGCACAGATACGCAGTATTTT. This encodes CSARGDRDGTDTQYF.

This clonotype appeared once. The genes are TRBV19 and TRBJ2-5; 7 bases are shared with TRBD1. V lost 7 bases to trimming and J lost 5 bases; unmatched junction nucleotides: 13. This CDR3 has 15 amino acids. Per germline, CDR1 LNHDA and CDR2 SQIVND (reference sequence). CDR3 in amino acids: CASTRTGTSGETQYF. The CDR3 nucleotides are TGTGCCAGTACCCGGACAGGAACTTCTGGGGAGACCCAGTACTTC.

The rearrangement uses TRBV4-1 and TRBJ2-1; 10 bases line up with TRBD2. Germline CDR1 MGHRA, CDR2 YSYEKL. Trimming took 0 bases from V and 3 from J; bases not matched to a gene: 8. CDR3 size: 18 residues. The CDR3 DNA sequence: TGCGCCAGCAGCCAAGATATCACTAGCGGGACCGTCTACAATGAGCAGTTCTTC. Protein sequence: CASSQDITSGTVYNEQFF.

The chain couples TRBV19 to TRBJ2-2; D gene ambiguous. The V gene lost 4 bases and the J gene lost 0 bases, with 9 bases spanning the gap. The CDR3 length is 15 residues. Per the germline V gene, CDR1 is LNHDA and CDR2 is SQIVND (reference sequence). CDR3 nucleotide sequence: TGTGCCAGTAGTACGTCGGCTGCGAACACCGGGGAGCTGTTTTTT. Encoded protein: CASSTSAANTGELFF.

The V and J genes are TRBV5-1 and TRBJ2-7; TRBD2 aligns across 12 bases. Germline V gives CDR1 SGHRS, CDR2 YFSETQ. The J segment lost 6 bases and the V segment lost 2 bases, leaving 9 bases of the junction unmatched. This CDR3 region has 16 residues. The CDR3 DNA reads as TGCGCCAGCAGCTTCCCCGCTAGCGGGAGGGCGGGCGAGCAGTACTTC. As protein: CASSFPASGRAGEQYF.

The chain links TRBV24-1 to TRBJ2-1, with D possibly TRBD2 on 6 matching bases. The CDR3 is 16 residues long. V gave up 4 bases and J gave up 0 bases, with 12 bases separating them. Germline CDR1 KGHDR, CDR2 SFDVKD. The CDR3 bases are TGTGCCACCAGTGAGCGCGGGGTGAGCTCCTACAATGAGCAGTTCTTC. It codes for CATSERGVSSYNEQFF.

The chain joins TRBV3-1 to TRBJ2-3; 7 nucleotides align to TRBD2. V dropped 1 base and J dropped 6; count of bases not matched to a gene: 10. CDR3 length equals 16 residues. CDR1 and CDR2 from the germline V gene are LGHDT and YNNKEL (reference sequence). CDR3 amino acids: CASSQAGGGPGDTQYF. CDR3 in DNA: TGTGCCAGCAGCCAAGCTGGGGGAGGGCCGGGGGATACGCAGTATTTT.

The chain has TRBV6-5 and TRBJ2-2; perhaps TRBD2 as D (5 bases). The CDR3 is 14 amino acids. The germline V gene has CDR1 MNHEY and CDR2 SVGAGI. V lost 6 bases and J 4 bases, leaving 12 bases between the germline ends. The CDR3 region has the DNA TGTGCCAGCAGCCGTTCCGAGGGCACCGGGGAGCTGTTTTTT. Its translation: CASSRSEGTGELFF.

The CDR3 DNA is TGTGCCAGCAGTTACAGACCCAGCGGGAGAGGCAGCACAGATACGCAGTATTTT. Its translation: CASSYRPSGRGSTDTQYF. The chain couples TRBV6-2 or TRBV6-3 to TRBJ2-3; TRBD2 aligns across 8 bases. The J segment lost 0 bases and the V segment lost 2 bases, leaving 10 bases of the junction unmatched. Germline CDR1 is MNHEY and CDR2 is SVGEGT. There are 18 residues in the CDR3.

This rearrangement joins TRBV20-1 to TRBJ2-1; 8 bases are a match to TRBD2. The CDR3 loop spans 16 amino acids. Trimming took 0 bases from V and 3 from J; bases not matched to a gene: 7. Germline lookup yields CDR1 DFQATT and CDR2 SNEGSKA (reference sequence). CDR3 sequence reads: CSARETSGAYYNEQFF. Here the CDR3 DNA reads TGCAGTGCTAGAGAAACTAGCGGCGCCTACTACAATGAGCAGTTCTTC.

This clonotype came up a few times. The chain links TRBV2 to TRBJ1-3; maybe TRBD1 (6 bases). CDR3 size: 14 residues. Germline CDR1 reads SNHLY; CDR2 reads FYNNEI. The V end lost 6 bases, the J end lost 4 bases, and 13 bases lay between the germline ends. CDR3 coding DNA: TGTGCCAGCAGACAGGGCGTCTCCGGAAACACCATATATTTT. It is translated as CASRQGVSGNTIYF.

The chain combines TRBV19 with TRBJ2-7; 11 bases are a match to TRBD2. The CDR3 is made up of 17 amino acids. Germline CDR1 reads LNHDA; CDR2 reads SQIVND (reference sequence). J was trimmed by 4 bases and V by 6 bases; bases with no gene match: 14. Here the CDR3 DNA reads TGTGCCAGTAGCCCCCGGCGACTAGCGGGATTGGGGTACGAGCAGTACTTC. Its protein product is CASSPRRLAGLGYEQYF.